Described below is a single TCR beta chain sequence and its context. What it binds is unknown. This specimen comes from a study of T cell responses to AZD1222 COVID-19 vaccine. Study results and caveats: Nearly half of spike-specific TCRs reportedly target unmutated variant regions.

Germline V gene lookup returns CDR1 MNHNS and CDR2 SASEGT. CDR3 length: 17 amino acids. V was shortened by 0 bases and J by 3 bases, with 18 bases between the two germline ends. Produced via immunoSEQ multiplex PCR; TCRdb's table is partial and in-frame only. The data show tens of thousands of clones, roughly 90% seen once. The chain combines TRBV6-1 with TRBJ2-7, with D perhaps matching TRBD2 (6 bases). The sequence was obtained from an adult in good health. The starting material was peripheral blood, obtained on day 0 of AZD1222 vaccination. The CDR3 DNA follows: TGTGCCAGCAGTGAAGCGGGGGGTAGGGCCCCTTTCTACGAGCAGTACTTC. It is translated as CASSEAGGRAPFYEQYF.